A selection of T cell receptor beta chains follows, all from one sample in a study of regulatory T cells in long-lasting Graves disease. MiXCR was run by TCRdb on the multiplex PCR reads, yielding one entry per CDR3 protein. Of around 430,000 distinct CDR3 sequences listed, less than 25% are singletons. Sequenced here: peripheral blood mononuclear cells (PBMCs), sampled when the disease was refractory, from a patient treated with antithyroid drugs. Every receptor here comes from a female donor with Graves disease. The conserved cysteine and the conserved F or W are not part of the CDR3 here. Not every row has a clone size; where given, it reads once, few, many or a size class.

j_call: TRBJ1-5
v_call: TRBV6-1
clone_size: few
cdr3_aa: ASSLAADGPQH

j_call: TRBJ2-1
v_call: TRBV19
clone_size: -
cdr3_aa: ASSIDRGGTYNEQF

j_call: TRBJ2-3
v_call: TRBV6-9
clone_size: -
cdr3_aa: ASSWTSGGITDTQY

j_call: TRBJ1-2
v_call: TRBV12-3/TRBV12-4
clone_size: many
cdr3_aa: ASSFQGQGGYGYT

j_call: TRBJ2-7
v_call: TRBV28
clone_size: many
cdr3_aa: ASSGLLGTGGTYEQY

j_call: TRBJ1-1
v_call: TRBV2
clone_size: many
cdr3_aa: ASRGTEGTDTEAF

j_call: TRBJ2-3
v_call: TRBV7-2
clone_size: -
cdr3_aa: ASSFGIRPDTQY

j_call: TRBJ2-1
v_call: TRBV13
clone_size: few
cdr3_aa: ASSLGRGNNEQF

j_call: TRBJ2-7
v_call: TRBV28
clone_size: -
cdr3_aa: ASSLGDRVSYEQY

j_call: TRBJ2-5
v_call: TRBV28
clone_size: many
cdr3_aa: ASWTGGGETQY

j_call: TRBJ2-5
v_call: TRBV20-1
clone_size: many
cdr3_aa: SALTSEETQY

j_call: TRBJ1-5
v_call: TRBV6-1
clone_size: few
cdr3_aa: ASSESGYSNQPQH

j_call: TRBJ1-2
v_call: TRBV29-1
clone_size: -
cdr3_aa: SVEDVRGRYT

j_call: TRBJ1-5
v_call: TRBV11-2
clone_size: many
cdr3_aa: ASSLMRQGQPQH

j_call: TRBJ2-7
v_call: TRBV7-2
clone_size: many
cdr3_aa: ASSYGTGKSYEQY

j_call: TRBJ1-6
v_call: TRBV6-1
clone_size: many
cdr3_aa: ASSIQGRNSPLH

j_call: TRBJ1-4
v_call: TRBV14
clone_size: few
cdr3_aa: ASSQGPLREKLF

j_call: TRBJ2-5
v_call: TRBV5-4
clone_size: -
cdr3_aa: ASSLGEDRVGETQY

j_call: TRBJ1-4
v_call: TRBV25-1
clone_size: many
cdr3_aa: ASSGGQKVYGKLF

j_call: TRBJ1-5
v_call: TRBV7-2
clone_size: many
cdr3_aa: AGGTPNQPQH

j_call: TRBJ2-3
v_call: TRBV28
clone_size: -
cdr3_aa: ASSPLASITDTQY

j_call: TRBJ2-1
v_call: TRBV5-6
clone_size: -
cdr3_aa: ASSQGSSGTWDEQF

j_call: TRBJ2-2
v_call: TRBV6-9
clone_size: -
cdr3_aa: ASSYGTSLTGELF

j_call: TRBJ1-2
v_call: TRBV20-1
clone_size: -
cdr3_aa: SATGGLANYGYT

j_call: TRBJ2-7
v_call: TRBV9
clone_size: few
cdr3_aa: ASSLRLAGGFYEQY

j_call: TRBJ2-3
v_call: TRBV19
clone_size: -
cdr3_aa: ASSNGPSYSEDTQY